What follows are 23 T cell receptor beta chains derived from one specimen sequenced in a study of T cell repertoires in cytomegalovirus infection. TCRdb analysed the reads with MiXCR anew, one entry per CDR3 protein. Of some 320,000 distinct CDR3 sequences in the sample, almost 30% were seen once. Their antigens are not known. The sequencing here drew on cultured PBMCs, taken from culture after CMV antigen stimulation. These receptors were collected from a human donor in good health (CMV status not recorded). Some clones in this sample may be carry-over from other donors' samples.

J is TRBJ1-2 and V is TRBV10-3; D remains ambiguous. Per the germline V gene, CDR1 is ENHRY and CDR2 is SYGVKD. The V and J ends lost 0 bases and 1 base respectively, with 12 bases between them. The CDR3 has 16 residues. The CDR3 here is CAISESVGPLNYGYTF. The CDR3 DNA follows: TGTGCCATCAGTGAGTCTGTAGGGCCGCTTAACTATGGCTACACCTTC.

This clonotype was found once. This sequence joins TRBV7-3 and TRBJ2-1; 8 bases match TRBD1. CDR1 is SGHTA, CDR2 FQGTGA, per germline. Unmatched junction bases numbered 4, after V lost 5 bases and J lost 7 bases. There are 13 residues in the CDR3. CDR3 nucleotides: TGTGCCAGCAGCAAAAGGACAGGGAATGAGCAGTTCTTC. As protein: CASSKRTGNEQFF.

This clonotype has a handful of counts. This chain links TRBV7-3 with TRBJ2-1; D may match TRBD1 or TRBD2 (7 bases each). This CDR3 has 17 residues. In germline, CDR1 is SGHTA, CDR2 FQGTGA. V was pared by 4 bases and J by 2 bases, with 18 bases between. The CDR3 nucleotides read TGTGCCAGCAGCTCTGGGAGGGGGCAGGGTACCTACAATGAGCAGTTCTTC. Protein product: CASSSGRGQGTYNEQFF.

This clonotype has a handful of counts. V is TRBV19 and J is TRBJ2-2, with TRBD1 identical over 7 bases. V lost 6 bases, J lost 1 base, and 8 bases stayed unmatched. Germline CDR1 and CDR2: LNHDA and SQIVND (reference sequence). The CDR3 runs to 16 residues. The CDR3 DNA is TGTGCCAGTAGACCGGGACAGAGGGAGAACACCGGGGAGCTGTTTTTT. Protein product: CASRPGQRENTGELFF. The whole variable domain, remainder taken from reference TRBV19 and TRBJ2-2, is DGGITQSPKYLFRKEGQNVTLSCEQNLNHDAMYWYRQDPGQGLRLIYYSQIVNDFQKGDIAEGYSVSREKKESFPLTVTSAQKNPTAFYLCASRPGQRENTGELFFGEGSRLTVL.

This clonotype was counted only a few times. V usage is TRBV12-3 or TRBV12-4 and J usage is TRBJ1-1; D possibly corresponds to TRBD1 (6 bases). V lost 6 bases and J 3 bases, leaving 17 bases between the germline ends. This CDR3 spans 15 amino acids. In DNA form, the CDR3 reads TGTGCCAGCAGCTCCCCGAACACAGGGTACACTGAAGCTTTCTTT. Protein: CASSSPNTGYTEAFF.

The V call is TRBV7-3, the J call TRBJ2-5; a weak D match, TRBD1 (6 bases). V lost 4 bases and J 1 base, leaving 10 bases between the germline ends. Germline V lookup: CDR1 SGHTA, CDR2 FQGTGA. CDR3 length equals 14 residues. The CDR3 coding sequence is TGTGCCAGCAGCTCTACAGGGCTCCAAGAGACCCAGTACTTC. This encodes CASSSTGLQETQYF.

V gene TRBV30 combines with J gene TRBJ1-6; D gene unclear. V lost 0 bases and J lost 7, with 13 bases in between. The CDR3 length is 15 residues. The germline V gene has CDR1 GTSNPN and CDR2 SVGIG (reference sequence). The CDR3, as DNA: TGTGCCTGGAGTGTACAAGAGGGTGGAAATTCACCCCTCCACTTT. This gives the protein CAWSVQEGGNSPLHF.

V usage is TRBV6-5 and J usage is TRBJ2-1; a possible D gene is TRBD1 (5 bases). This CDR3 has 13 amino acids. Trimming left V 7 bases short and J 10 bases short, with 17 bases between. The germline gives CDR1 MNHEY, CDR2 SVGAGI. The CDR3: CASTSPTGLEQFF. The CDR3 DNA is TGTGCCAGCACCTCCCCCACAGGCCTAGAGCAGTTCTTC.

The sample holds many counts of this clonotype. The chain joins TRBV7-8 to TRBJ1-2; TRBD1 agrees at 7 bases. V dropped 3 bases and J dropped 4; count of bases not matched to a gene: 5. CDR3 length: 14 residues. Germline V gene data show CDR1 as SGHVS and CDR2 as FQNEAQ. The CDR3 DNA follows: TGTGCCAGCAGCTTTGCGACAGGGCCCTATGGCTACACCTTC. Translating it yields CASSFATGPYGYTF.

This chain links TRBV20-1 with TRBJ2-1; TRBD2 aligns across 9 bases. Germline V gene data show CDR1 as DFQATT and CDR2 as SNEGSKA (reference sequence). Germline trimming cut 0 bases from V and 7 bases from J; bases unmatched to any gene: 7. The CDR3 consists of 15 residues. CDR3 protein: CSARDGRLAGNEQFF. CDR3 sequence (DNA): TGCAGTGCTAGAGATGGTCGGCTAGCGGGGAATGAGCAGTTCTTC.

This clonotype came up many times. V gene TRBV7-2 combines with J gene TRBJ1-6; D is unclear. The CDR3 is 16 residues long. Trimming left V 0 bases short and J 9 bases short, with 15 bases between. The V gene's germline CDR1 is SGHTA and CDR2 FQGNSA. CDR3 DNA: TGTGCCAGCAGCTTAGCGAGCGGCAGCCTCGGTTCACCCCTCCACTTT. This sequence encodes CASSLASGSLGSPLHF.

This clonotype was seen only a few times. The V gene is TRBV7-2, the J gene TRBJ2-1; 7 nucleotides agree with TRBD2. The germline V gene has CDR1 SGHTA and CDR2 FQGNSA. Losses at the gene ends were 6 bases for V and 9 bases for J; bases not matched to a gene: 11. This CDR3 region has 14 residues. The CDR3 DNA reads as TGTGCCAGCAGGTGGACTAGTGCTGGCAGTGAGCAGTTCTTC. It specifies CASRWTSAGSEQFF.

This clonotype was counted many times. J is TRBJ1-2 and V is TRBV28; no clear D. The V and J ends lost 3 bases and 4 bases respectively, with 3 bases between them. This CDR3 has 11 amino acids. Germline V gene data show CDR1 as MDHEN and CDR2 as SYDVKM. CDR3 region: CASSLTYGYTF. The DNA for the CDR3 is TGTGCCAGCAGTTTGACCTATGGCTACACCTTC.

Many counts were recorded for this clonotype. J is TRBJ1-4 and V is TRBV7-2, with 9 nucleotides matching TRBD1. Germline values: CDR1 SGHTA, CDR2 FQGNSA. With 5 bases clipped from V and 8 bases from J, the junction kept 9 bases outside the gene matches. The CDR3 consists of 15 residues. Written as DNA, the CDR3 is TGTGCCAGCAGCACCTCAACAGGGGGCGACGAAAAACTGTTTTTT. It codes for CASSTSTGGDEKLFF.

This clonotype has ten or more counts. The chain uses TRBV7-2 and TRBJ1-5; no clear D gene. Germline CDR1 and CDR2: SGHTA and FQGNSA. Trimming cost V 1 base and J 7 bases, with 5 bases left between them. The CDR3 has 12 residues. CDR3 amino acids: CASSLEAQPQHF. In DNA form, the CDR3 reads TGTGCCAGCAGCTTAGAGGCACAGCCCCAGCATTTT.

This clonotype came up many times. This chain joins TRBV7-8 and TRBJ1-1; D unresolved. V gave up 1 base and J gave up 1 base, with 10 bases separating them. Germline V gives CDR1 SGHVS, CDR2 FQNEAQ. The CDR3 extends over 15 amino acids. The CDR3 DNA sequence: TGTGCCAGCAGCTTAGTATCGGGTGGGAACACTGAAGCTTTCTTT. Protein product: CASSLVSGGNTEAFF.

The V gene is TRBV18, the J gene TRBJ2-7, with D unclear. The V and J ends lost 5 bases and 0 bases respectively, with 14 bases between them. Germline V gene sequence: CDR1 KGHSH, CDR2 LQKENI. The CDR3 loop spans 15 amino acids. DNA of the CDR3: TGTGCCAGCTCATCAGGTGGTTGGAGCTCCTACGAGCAGTACTTC. It translates to CASSSGGWSSYEQYF.

This clonotype appeared a few times. This chain uses TRBV10-3 with TRBJ1-1; D perhaps matches TRBD1 (6 bases). Germline lookup yields CDR1 ENHRY and CDR2 SYGVKD. Deletions cut 4 bases from V and 1 base from J, with 13 bases between. The CDR3 has 15 residues. The DNA for the CDR3 is TGTGCCATCAGTGCCTCCACAGGGTCGAACACTGAAGCTTTCTTT. As protein: CAISASTGSNTEAFF.

The genes are TRBV19 and TRBJ2-1; D could derive from TRBD1 or TRBD2 (6 bases each). CDR3 length equals 14 residues. V was cut by 3 bases and J by 8 bases, with 14 bases left in between. The germline CDR1 and CDR2 sequences are LNHDA and SQIVND (reference sequence). The CDR3 nucleotides read TGTGCCAGTAGTATCCTGACTCGGGGGCATGAGCAGTTCTTC. Translating it yields CASSILTRGHEQFF.

J is TRBJ2-1 and V is TRBV14, with 10 positions matching TRBD2. J lost 4 bases, V lost 4 bases, and 7 bases had no gene match. Germline V gene lookup returns CDR1 SGHDN and CDR2 FVKESK. The CDR3 spans 16 residues. The CDR3 DNA follows: TGTGCCAGCAGCCGCCCTTCTAGCGGGAGATACAATGAGCAGTTCTTC. Translation: CASSRPSSGRYNEQFF.

This clonotype has more than one count but fewer than ten. The V gene is TRBV28, the J gene TRBJ2-4; perhaps TRBD1 as D (6 bases). Deletions cut 5 bases from V and 1 base from J, with 12 bases between. Germline CDR1 MDHEN, CDR2 SYDVKM. This CDR3 comprises 15 residues. CDR3 sequence: CASSPPGVAKNIQYF. The CDR3 bases are TGTGCCAGCAGTCCTCCAGGGGTGGCCAAAAACATTCAGTACTTC. Combining the CDR3 with reference TRBV28 and TRBJ2-4 gives the whole variable domain DVKVTQSSRYLVKRTGEKVFLECVQDMDHENMFWYRQDPGLGLRLIYFSYDVKMKEKGDIPEGYSVSREKKERFSLILESASTNQTSMYLCASSPPGVAKNIQYFGAGTRLSVL.

The V and J genes are TRBV6-8 and TRBJ1-1; TRBD1 might be the D (5 bases). Germline CDR1 is MNHGY and CDR2 is SAAAGT. The CDR3 spans 13 residues. The germline V and J ends were trimmed by 7 bases and 3 bases, with 12 bases remaining between them. The CDR3 protein is CASNIEGYTEAFF. The CDR3 nucleotides are TGTGCCAGCAATATAGAGGGGTACACTGAAGCTTTCTTT.

This clonotype was detected many times. An end of the junction does not agree with germline; a read error may underlie this. The rearrangement joins TRBV12-3 or TRBV12-4 to TRBJ1-1, with a tentative D call TRBD1 (5 bases). The CDR3 has 12 amino acids. CDR3 sequence: CASSFFNSGTIF. Here the CDR3 DNA reads TGTGCCAGCAGTTTCTTTAATTCGGGGACGATCTTT.